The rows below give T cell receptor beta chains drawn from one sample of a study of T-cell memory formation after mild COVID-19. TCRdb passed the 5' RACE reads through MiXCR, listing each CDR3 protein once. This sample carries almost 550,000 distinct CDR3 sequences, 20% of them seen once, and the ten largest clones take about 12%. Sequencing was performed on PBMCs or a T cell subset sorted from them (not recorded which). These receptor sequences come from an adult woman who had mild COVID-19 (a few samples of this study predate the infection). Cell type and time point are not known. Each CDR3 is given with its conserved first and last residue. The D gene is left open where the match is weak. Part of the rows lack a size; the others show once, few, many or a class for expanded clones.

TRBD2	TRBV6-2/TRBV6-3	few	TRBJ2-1	CASILAGGPYNEQFF	TGTGCCAGCATACTAGCGGGAGGGCCCTACAATGAGCAGTTCTTC
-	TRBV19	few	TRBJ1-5	CASSIDGNNQPQHF	TGTGCCAGTAGTATAGATGGAAATAATCAGCCCCAGCATTTT
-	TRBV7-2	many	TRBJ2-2	CASSGGPSTGELFF	TGTGCCAGCAGCGGTGGGCCCTCAACCGGGGAGCTGTTTTTT
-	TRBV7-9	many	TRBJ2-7	CASSSDGAYEQYF	TGTGCCAGCAGCTCGGACGGAGCCTACGAGCAGTACTTC
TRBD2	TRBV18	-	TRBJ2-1	CASIPGLAAYNEQFF	TGTGCCAGCATCCCAGGACTAGCGGCCTACAATGAGCAGTTCTTC
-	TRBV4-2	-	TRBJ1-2	CASSPRIANYGYTF	TGTGCCAGCAGCCCGCGGATAGCTAACTATGGCTACACCTTC
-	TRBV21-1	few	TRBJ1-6	CASMGGAEPLHF	TGTGCCAGCATGGGGGGCGCCGAACCCCTCCACTTT
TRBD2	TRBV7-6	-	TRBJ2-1	CASSLGTSGAHNEQFF	TGTGCCAGCAGCTTAGGCACTAGCGGGGCGCACAATGAGCAGTTCTTC
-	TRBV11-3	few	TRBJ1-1	CASSTTGLTEAFF	TGTGCCAGCAGCACCACAGGGCTCACTGAAGCTTTCTTT
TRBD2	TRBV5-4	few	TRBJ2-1	CASIPSGLAGINEQFF	TGTGCCAGCATTCCTTCGGGTCTAGCGGGGATCAATGAGCAGTTCTTC
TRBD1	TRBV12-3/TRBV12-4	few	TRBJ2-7	CASSFDRGEQYF	TGTGCCAGCAGTTTCGACAGGGGAGAGCAGTACTTC
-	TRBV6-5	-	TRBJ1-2	CASSYSNSPVMGGYTF	TGTGCCAGCAGTTACTCCAACAGCCCGGTGATGGGTGGCTACACCTTC
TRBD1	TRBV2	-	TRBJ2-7	CASRSRTGSTYEQYF	TGTGCCAGCAGGTCCCGGACAGGCTCGACCTACGAGCAGTACTTC
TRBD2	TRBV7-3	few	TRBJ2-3	CASSSSGGRAGTDTQYF	TGTGCCAGCAGCTCCTCTGGCGGGAGGGCCGGCACAGATACGCAGTATTTT
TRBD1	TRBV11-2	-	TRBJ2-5	CASSSQGQVIGETQYF	TGTGCCAGCAGCTCCCAGGGACAGGTAATCGGAGAGACCCAGTACTTC
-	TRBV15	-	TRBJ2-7	CATSRDAVSYEQYF	TGTGCCACCAGCAGAGATGCTGTATCCTACGAGCAGTACTTC
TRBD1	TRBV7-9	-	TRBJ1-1	CASSWDRVGAEAFF	TGTGCCAGCAGCTGGGACAGGGTAGGCGCTGAAGCTTTCTTT
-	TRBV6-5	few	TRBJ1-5	CASRMGPRNQPQHF	TGTGCCAGCAGAATGGGACCGCGAAATCAGCCCCAGCATTTT
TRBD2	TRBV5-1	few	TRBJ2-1	CASSSPPASGGFNEQFF	TGCGCCAGCAGCTCCCCCCCGGCTAGCGGGGGTTTCAATGAGCAGTTCTTC
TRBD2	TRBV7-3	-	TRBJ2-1	CASSETSGANEQFF	TGTGCCAGCAGCGAGACTAGCGGGGCCAATGAGCAGTTCTTC
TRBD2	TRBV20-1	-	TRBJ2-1	CSARDASGIGNEQFF	TGCAGTGCTAGAGATGCGAGCGGGATCGGGAATGAGCAGTTCTTC
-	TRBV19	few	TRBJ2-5	CASQKSQGLRGETQYF	TGTGCCAGTCAGAAATCCCAGGGACTTCGGGGTGAGACCCAGTACTTC